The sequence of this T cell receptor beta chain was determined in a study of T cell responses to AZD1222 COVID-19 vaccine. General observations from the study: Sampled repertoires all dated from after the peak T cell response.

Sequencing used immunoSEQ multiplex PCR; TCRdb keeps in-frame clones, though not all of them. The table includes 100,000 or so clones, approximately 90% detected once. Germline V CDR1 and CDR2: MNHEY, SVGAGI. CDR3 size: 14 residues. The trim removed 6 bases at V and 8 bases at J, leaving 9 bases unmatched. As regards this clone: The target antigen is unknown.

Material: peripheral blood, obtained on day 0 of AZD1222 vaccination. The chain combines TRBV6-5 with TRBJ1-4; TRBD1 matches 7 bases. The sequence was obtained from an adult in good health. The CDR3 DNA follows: TGTGCCAGCAGACAAACAGGGGTCGGAGAAAAACTGTTTTTT. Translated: CASRQTGVGEKLFF.